These 8 T cell receptor beta chains were all obtained from the same sample, sequenced in a study of tumor and adjacent non-tumor tissue in lung cancer. RNA was extracted from bulk tissue without any cell sorting. Three rounds of nested PCR, following a modified ARM-PCR protocol, produced the TCRbeta library. TCRdb called the multiplex PCR reads again in MiXCR, with one record for every CDR3 protein. The profile covers about 93,000 distinct CDR3 sequences, with roughly 70% appearing a single time and around 20% taken by the ten largest. Sequencing used lung tumor tissue. The receptors here all came from a man aged 55-75 years with non-small cell lung cancer.

This clonotype was observed once. Mismatch with germline at one junction end may stem from a read error. The chain is built from TRBV20-1 and TRBJ2-7; 8 bases line up with TRBD1. This CDR3 contains 14 residues. CDR1 and CDR2 (germline): DFQATT, SNEGSKA (reference sequence). CDR3 in amino acids: CSTSRGRTGYEQYF. The CDR3 coding sequence is TGCAGTACTAGCAGGGGGCGAACAGGCTACGAGCAGTACTTC.

The count of this clonotype is one. This is likely a read error, given that the CDR3 carries no conserved phenylalanine or tryptophan at its end. J is TRBJ1-2 and V is TRBV12-3 or TRBV12-4; a weak D match, TRBD1 (5 bases). The CDR3 is made up of 14 amino acids. The ends were cut back, 3 bases at V and 6 bases at J, with 14 bases in the middle. The CDR3 DNA reads as TGTGCCAGCAGTTTTGTGGGGGGTATCGATGGCTACACCGTC. Protein sequence: CASSFVGGIDGYTV.

A note on this clonotype: It is unclear where the CDR3 begins or ends on the DNA, so no DNA is shown, and the CDR3 is as TCRdb lists it. This CDR3 is CSVVSLDKGDSTDTQYF. The genes are TRBV29-1 and TRBJ2-3; no DNA check was done on the table's D call, TRBD1. Germline CDR1 SQVTM, CDR2 ANQGSEA. Both ends counted, the CDR3 spans 17 residues.

A note on this clonotype: The junction shows a germline mismatch at one end, possibly a read error. The chain links TRBV24-1 to TRBJ2-3; 10 bases are a match to TRBD2. The CDR3 is made up of 16 amino acids. The germline gives CDR1 KGHDR, CDR2 SFDVKD. The DNA for the CDR3 is TGTGTCACCAGTGACCTCAGCGGGAGGGACACAGATACGCAGTATTTT. This encodes CVTSDLSGRDTDTQYF.

This clonotype has ten or more counts. The chain has TRBV10-3 and TRBJ1-2, with a tentative D call TRBD1 (5 bases). This CDR3 has 14 amino acids. CDR1 and CDR2 from the germline V gene are ENHRY and SYGVKD. V gave up 5 bases and J gave up 2 bases, with 12 bases separating them. The CDR3 DNA is TGTGCCATCAGTTCGCAGGGTGGCAACTATGGCTACACCTTC. Protein sequence: CAISSQGGNYGYTF.

This clonotype appeared a few times. A single base separates this from a much larger clone, so it may be a read error. The CDR3 DNA reads as TGCAGCGTCGCCCCGGCAGGACAAGAGACCCAGTACTTC. Its translation is CSVAPAGQETQYF. V and J are TRBV29-1 and TRBJ2-5, with D uncertain. In germline, CDR1 is SQVTM, CDR2 ANQGSEA. CDR3 length: 13 amino acids. V lost 6 bases and J lost 2, with 13 bases in between.

This chain connects TRBV4-1 to TRBJ2-1; 8 bases map to TRBD2. With V trimmed by 10 bases and J by 7 bases, 18 bases remained unmatched. The CDR3 has 16 amino acids. The V gene's germline CDR1 is MGHRA and CDR2 YSYEKL. The CDR3 DNA follows: TGCGCCAACACTCTACGGCGGGAGGTTCAGGGGAATGAGCAGTTCTTC. It is translated as CANTLRREVQGNEQFF.

Points on this clonotype: At one of its ends the junction is not consistent with the germline gene, which may arise from a read error. The chain recombines TRBV5-1 with TRBJ1-1; no definite D call. CDR1 SGHRS and CDR2 YFSETQ come from the germline V gene. The CDR3 loop spans 13 amino acids. The CDR3 reads CTSSFVGNTEAFF. In DNA form, the CDR3 reads TGCACCAGCAGCTTTGTGGGGAACACTGAAGCTTTCTTT.